The next 24 T cell receptor beta chains were all read from a single sample in a study of T-cell memory formation after mild COVID-19. TCRdb ran MiXCR on the 5' RACE reads and lists one entry per CDR3 protein. The data show roughly 200,000 distinct CDR3 sequences, roughly 16% seen once. Material: PBMCs or a T cell subset sorted from them (not recorded which). The origin of the receptors is an adult woman who had mild COVID-19 (a few samples of this study predate the infection). Cell type and time point are not known.

This clonotype turned up a few times. V is TRBV30 and J is TRBJ1-1; D remains unclear. CDR3 length: 16 amino acids. CDR1 and CDR2 from the germline V gene are GTSNPN and SVGIG (reference sequence). V was cut by 0 bases and J by 2 bases, with 16 bases left in between. Here the CDR3 DNA reads TGTGCCTGGAGTGTAAAGAGAGGATACGAAAACACTGAAGCTTTCTTT. Its translation is CAWSVKRGYENTEAFF. The full variable domain, completed using reference TRBV30 and TRBJ1-1, is SQTIHQWPATLVQPVGSPLSLECTVEGTSNPNLYWYRQAAGRGLQLLFYSVGIGQISSEVPQNLSASRPQDRQFILSSKKLLLSDSGFYLCAWSVKRGYENTEAFFGQGTRLTVV.

The sample holds a few counts of this clonotype. V gene TRBV5-1 combines with J gene TRBJ2-3; 7 nucleotides align to TRBD1. Germline V gene lookup returns CDR1 SGHRS and CDR2 YFSETQ. The CDR3 loop spans 16 amino acids. After removal of 6 bases from V and 2 bases from J, the junction contained 12 bases not matched to a gene. DNA of the CDR3: TGCGCCAGCACTCCTCTTGGGACAGACAACACAGATACGCAGTATTTT. Translating it yields CASTPLGTDNTDTQYF.

This clonotype was counted only a few times. This chain links TRBV12-3 or TRBV12-4 with TRBJ2-7, with TRBD1 matching 8 bases. The CDR3 extends over 13 amino acids. The V segment lost 3 bases and the J segment 12 bases; nucleotides outside the gene matches: 10. CDR3 amino acids: CASSFSRGQSPYF. The CDR3 nucleotides are TGTGCCAGCAGTTTTAGCAGGGGGCAAAGTCCGTACTTC.

The chain couples TRBV7-2 to TRBJ1-2, with 9 bases that match TRBD1. The CDR3 spans 16 residues. After removal of 5 bases from V and 1 base from J, the junction contained 8 bases not matched to a gene. The germline V gene has CDR1 SGHTA and CDR2 FQGNSA. CDR3 nucleotides: TGTGCCAGCAGCAAGGGACAGGGAGTTTTTAACTATGGCTACACCTTC. This sequence encodes CASSKGQGVFNYGYTF.

The chain employs TRBV24-1 and TRBJ2-1; D is perhaps TRBD2 (5 bases). Germline V gene data show CDR1 as KGHDR and CDR2 as SFDVKD. V shed 7 bases and J shed 10 bases, with 19 bases lying between them. This CDR3 has 14 amino acids. The CDR3 reads CATSQPGLAGEQFF. In DNA, the CDR3 is TGTGCCACCAGCCAACCTGGACTGGCCGGGGAGCAGTTCTTC.

The rearrangement joins TRBV5-1 to TRBJ2-1; a possible D gene is TRBD2 (5 bases). The germline CDR1 and CDR2 sequences are SGHRS and YFSETQ. The CDR3 consists of 15 residues. V was cut by 1 base and J by 5 bases, with 13 bases left in between. The CDR3 reads CASSLSIGLNNEQFF. CDR3 nucleotides: TGCGCCAGCAGCTTGTCTATTGGACTTAACAATGAGCAGTTCTTC. The full variable domain, rest sourced from reference TRBV5-1 and TRBJ2-1, is KAGVTQTPRYLIKTRGQQVTLSCSPISGHRSVSWYQQTPGQGLQFLFEYFSETQRNKGNFPGRFSGRQFSNSRSEMNVSTLELGDSALYLCASSLSIGLNNEQFFGPGTRLTVL.

This chain links TRBV5-1 with TRBJ1-4; 11 bases map to TRBD1. The CDR3 runs to 15 residues. The V segment lost 1 base and the J segment 7 bases; nucleotides outside the gene matches: 3. The germline V gene has CDR1 SGHRS and CDR2 YFSETQ. For the CDR3, the DNA is TGCGCCAGCAGCTTGCGAGGGACAGGGGGTGAAAAACTGTTTTTT. Translating it yields CASSLRGTGGEKLFF.

CDR3 in amino acids: CATSRPSSGGADTQYF. CDR3 in DNA: TGTGCCACCAGCAGGCCATCTAGCGGGGGGGCGGATACGCAGTATTTT. This chain uses TRBV15 with TRBJ2-3; 12 bases are a match to TRBD2. V gave up 3 bases and J gave up 6 bases; unmatched junction bases: 7. Germline CDR1 reads LNHNV; CDR2 reads YYDKDF (reference sequence). CDR3 length: 16 amino acids.

This clonotype has just a few counts. This chain connects TRBV7-2 to TRBJ2-7; 7 nucleotides line up with TRBD1. V lost 6 bases, J lost 0 bases, and 8 bases stayed unmatched. Germline V CDR1 and CDR2: SGHTA, FQGNSA. The CDR3 runs to 15 residues. CDR3 residues: CASSIVQGNSYEQYF. In nucleotides, the CDR3 is TGTGCCAGCAGTATTGTACAGGGGAACTCCTACGAGCAGTACTTC.

This clonotype showed up just a few times. This chain joins TRBV5-1 and TRBJ1-1, with D perhaps matching TRBD1 (5 bases). CDR3 size: 14 residues. V lost 0 bases and J 4 bases, leaving 10 bases between the germline ends. Germline-derived CDR1 and CDR2 are SGHRS and YFSETQ. Here the CDR3 DNA reads TGCGCCAGCAGCTTGGCGGCAGGGTCCACTGAAGCTTTCTTT. Protein sequence: CASSLAAGSTEAFF.

This clonotype has more than one count but fewer than ten. The chain has TRBV4-2 and TRBJ2-3; no clear D gene. Germline V gene data show CDR1 as LGHNA and CDR2 as YNFKEQ. This CDR3 comprises 12 residues. V was clipped by 0 bases and J by 6 bases, with 4 bases between them. This CDR3 reads CASSQDVDTQYF. The CDR3 DNA is TGTGCCAGCAGCCAAGATGTGGATACGCAGTATTTT.

This chain uses TRBV20-1 with TRBJ2-1, with 12 positions matching TRBD2. The CDR3 extends over 16 amino acids. Trimming took 3 bases from V and 0 from J; bases not matched to a gene: 3. Germline V gene sequence: CDR1 DFQATT, CDR2 SNEGSKA (reference sequence). CDR3 nucleotides: TGCAGTGCTAGGCTACTAGCGGGGGGCTCCTACAATGAGCAGTTCTTC. Its translation: CSARLLAGGSYNEQFF.

This chain connects TRBV2 to TRBJ1-5; perhaps TRBD1 as D (5 bases). Germline V gene data show CDR1 as SNHLY and CDR2 as FYNNEI. Trimming shortened V by 8 bases and J by 0 bases, and 14 bases separated the two germline ends. The CDR3 extends over 15 amino acids. CDR3 protein: CASGREVVSNQPQHF. Written as DNA, the CDR3 is TGTGCCAGCGGCAGGGAGGTCGTTAGCAATCAGCCCCAGCATTTT.

This clonotype is judged medium-sized. The chain links TRBV11-2 to TRBJ2-7; 8 bases line up with TRBD2. V gave up 1 base and J gave up 1 base; unmatched junction bases: 9. The CDR3 loop spans 17 amino acids. Per the germline V gene, CDR1 is SGHAT and CDR2 is FQNNGV. The CDR3 nucleotides read TGTGCCAGCAGCTTAGTGACCGGGACTAGACGGTCCTACGAGCAGTACTTC. It specifies CASSLVTGTRRSYEQYF. Combining the CDR3 with reference TRBV11-2 and TRBJ2-7 gives the whole variable domain EAGVAQSPRYKIIEKRQSVAFWCNPISGHATLYWYQQILGQGPKLLIQFQNNGVVDDSQLPKDRFSAERLKGVDSTLKIQPAKLEDSAVYLCASSLVTGTRRSYEQYFGPGTRLTVT.

A few counts support this clonotype. The junction shows a germline mismatch at one end, possibly a read error. This rearrangement joins TRBV20-1 to TRBJ1-5; D is possibly TRBD1 (5 bases). The length of the CDR3 is 15 residues. Germline CDR1 and CDR2: DFQATT and SNEGSKA (reference sequence). The CDR3 nucleotides read TGCAGTGCCAGAGCATTTATGGGGGAGGGTCAGCCCCAGCATTTT. This codes for CSARAFMGEGQPQHF.

This clonotype was observed a handful of times. This CDR3 reads CASSGGGGNTDTQYF. The CDR3 DNA follows: TGCGCCAGCTCCGGAGGAGGGGGTAACACAGATACGCAGTATTTT. The chain has TRBV5-1 and TRBJ2-3, with D perhaps assigned TRBD1 or TRBD2 (6 bases each). This CDR3 region has 15 residues. Deletions cut 7 bases from V and 2 bases from J, with 17 bases between. The germline V gene encodes CDR1 SGHRS and CDR2 YFSETQ. The entire variable domain, with the rest obtained from reference TRBV5-1 and TRBJ2-3, is as follows: KAGVTQTPRYLIKTRGQQVTLSCSPISGHRSVSWYQQTPGQGLQFLFEYFSETQRNKGNFPGRFSGRQFSNSRSEMNVSTLELGDSALYLCASSGGGGNTDTQYFGPGTRLTVL.

The table lists this clonotype with a few counts. The rearrangement uses TRBV7-3 and TRBJ2-3; TRBD1 might be the D (6 bases). The V end was cut by 2 bases, the J end by 4 bases, with 10 bases between. This CDR3 has 14 amino acids. Germline CDR1 and CDR2: SGHTA and FQGTGA. CDR3: CASSLSTGADTQYF. The CDR3 DNA sequence: TGTGCCAGCAGCTTATCGACAGGTGCAGATACGCAGTATTTT.

This clonotype was seen a handful of times. The chain carries TRBV3-1 and TRBJ1-1; D gene unclear. The CDR3 covers 15 residues. Trimming removed 4 bases from V and 4 bases from J, with 16 bases in between. The germline V gene encodes CDR1 LGHDT and CDR2 YNNKEL (reference sequence). CDR3 region: CASSPADRGATEAFF. The CDR3 DNA follows: TGTGCCAGCAGCCCGGCCGACCGAGGAGCCACTGAAGCTTTCTTT.

CDR3 amino acids: CATSDATAPYEQYF. The CDR3 DNA follows: TGTGCCACCAGTGATGCGACAGCTCCCTACGAGCAGTACTTC. This chain links TRBV24-1 with TRBJ2-7; possible D gene TRBD1, 5 bases. The CDR3 length is 14 residues. Germline V gene data show CDR1 as KGHDR and CDR2 as SFDVKD. The germline V and J ends were trimmed by 3 bases and 2 bases, with 10 bases remaining between them.

This clonotype was seen many times. V is TRBV7-9 and J is TRBJ2-5; 8 nucleotides line up with TRBD1. V was pared by 3 bases and J by 4 bases, with 10 bases of the junction left unmatched. The CDR3 loop spans 16 amino acids. Germline CDR1 is SEHNR and CDR2 is FQNEAQ (reference sequence). CDR3: CASSLGDRGHRETQYF. DNA for the CDR3: TGTGCCAGCAGCTTGGGTGACAGGGGCCATCGAGAGACCCAGTACTTC.

This clonotype was counted between two and nine times. The V and J genes are TRBV7-3 and TRBJ2-1, with 9 bases aligning to TRBD2. The CDR3 loop spans 15 amino acids. With V trimmed by 1 base and J by 2 bases, 0 bases remained unmatched. CDR1 is SGHTA and CDR2 is FQGTGA in the germline V gene. The CDR3 nucleotides read TGTGCCAGCAGCTTAAGCGGGGGGGCCTACAATGAGCAGTTCTTC. This gives the protein CASSLSGGAYNEQFF. Full variable domain (remainder filled in from reference TRBV7-3 and TRBJ2-1): GAGVSQTPSNKVTEKGKYVELRCDPISGHTALYWYRQSLGQGPEFLIYFQGTGAADDSGLPNDRFFAVRPEGSVSTLKIQRTERGDSAVYLCASSLSGGAYNEQFFGPGTRLTVL.

This clonotype has only a few counts. The gene calls are TRBV12-3 or TRBV12-4 and TRBJ1-5; possibly TRBD1 for D (6 bases). V lost 3 bases, J lost 7 bases, and 13 bases lay in between. This CDR3 spans 14 amino acids. The CDR3 spells CASSFSTGNQPQHF. The CDR3 coding sequence is TGTGCCAGCAGTTTCTCAACAGGGAACCAGCCCCAGCATTTT.

This clonotype has only a few counts. This chain links TRBV12-3 or TRBV12-4 with TRBJ2-2; D may match TRBD1 or TRBD2 (6 bases each). The CDR3 has 13 amino acids. The V and J ends lost 1 base and 9 bases respectively, with 9 bases between them. In DNA, the CDR3 is TGTGCCAGCAGTTTAGGGGGGGCCCGGGAGCTGTTTTTT. Residues: CASSLGGARELFF.

This clonotype showed up just a few times. This chain joins TRBV12-3 or TRBV12-4 and TRBJ1-4, with 9 bases lining up with TRBD1. With 5 bases clipped from V and 8 bases from J, the junction kept 3 bases outside the gene matches. CDR3 size: 13 residues. DNA for the CDR3: TGTGCCAGCAGTCAGACAGGGGGGGAAAAACTGTTTTTT. Protein: CASSQTGGEKLFF.